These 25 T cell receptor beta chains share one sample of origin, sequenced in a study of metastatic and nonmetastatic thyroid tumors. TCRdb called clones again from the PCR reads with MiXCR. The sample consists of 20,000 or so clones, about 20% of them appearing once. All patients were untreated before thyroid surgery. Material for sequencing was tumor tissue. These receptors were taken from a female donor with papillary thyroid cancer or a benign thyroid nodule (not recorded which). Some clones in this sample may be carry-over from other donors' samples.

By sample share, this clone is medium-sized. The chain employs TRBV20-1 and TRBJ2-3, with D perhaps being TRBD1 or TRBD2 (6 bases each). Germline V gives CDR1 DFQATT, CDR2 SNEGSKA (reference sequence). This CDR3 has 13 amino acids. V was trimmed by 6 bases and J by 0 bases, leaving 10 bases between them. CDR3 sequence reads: CSAGGPSTDTQYF. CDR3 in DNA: TGCAGTGCGGGGGGCCCTAGCACAGATACGCAGTATTTT.

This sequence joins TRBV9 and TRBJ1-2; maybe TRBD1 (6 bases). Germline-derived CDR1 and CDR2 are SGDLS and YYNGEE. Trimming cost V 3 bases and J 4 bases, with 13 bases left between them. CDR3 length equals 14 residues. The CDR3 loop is CASSARDRLYGYTF. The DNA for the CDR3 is TGTGCCAGCAGCGCTCGAGACAGGCTCTATGGCTACACCTTC.

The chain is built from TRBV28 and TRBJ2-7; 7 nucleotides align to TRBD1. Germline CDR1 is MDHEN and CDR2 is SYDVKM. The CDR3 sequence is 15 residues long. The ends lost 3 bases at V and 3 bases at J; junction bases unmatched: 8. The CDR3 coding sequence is TGTGCCAGCAGTTTTCAAACTAGGGGGCACTACGAGCAGTACTTC. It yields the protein CASSFQTRGHYEQYF. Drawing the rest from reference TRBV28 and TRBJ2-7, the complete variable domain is DVKVTQSSRYLVKRTGEKVFLECVQDMDHENMFWYRQDPGLGLRLIYFSYDVKMKEKGDIPEGYSVSREKKERFSLILESASTNQTSMYLCASSFQTRGHYEQYFGPGTRLTVT.

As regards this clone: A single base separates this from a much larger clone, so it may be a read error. The CDR3 is CASSNRTGTETQCF. The CDR3 DNA is TGTGCCAGCTCAAACCGTACAGGGACGGAGACCCAGTGCTTC. This rearrangement joins TRBV18 to TRBJ2-5; possible D gene TRBD1, 6 bases. Germline values: CDR1 KGHSH, CDR2 LQKENI. The CDR3 consists of 14 residues. The full variable domain, with the rest looked up from reference TRBV18 and TRBJ2-5, is NAGVMQNPRHLVRRRGQEARLRCSPMKGHSHVYWYRQLPEEGLKFMVYLQKENIIDESGMPKERFSAEFPKEGPSILRIQQVVRGDSAAYFCASSNRTGTETQCFGPGTRLLVL.

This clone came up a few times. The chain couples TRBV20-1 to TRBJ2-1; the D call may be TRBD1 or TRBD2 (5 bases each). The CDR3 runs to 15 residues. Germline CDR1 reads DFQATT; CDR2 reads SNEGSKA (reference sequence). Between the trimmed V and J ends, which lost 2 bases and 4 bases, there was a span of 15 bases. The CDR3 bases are TGCAGTGCTAGATTGACTAATGGGGGATACAATGAGCAGTTCTTC. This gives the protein CSARLTNGGYNEQFF.

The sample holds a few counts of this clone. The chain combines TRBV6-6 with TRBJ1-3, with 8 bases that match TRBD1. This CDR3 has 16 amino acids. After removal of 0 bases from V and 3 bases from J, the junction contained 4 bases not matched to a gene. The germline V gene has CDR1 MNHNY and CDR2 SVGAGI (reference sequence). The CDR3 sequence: CASSYSFTGGGNTIYF. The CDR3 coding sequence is TGTGCCAGCAGTTACTCGTTTACAGGGGGTGGAAACACCATATATTTT.

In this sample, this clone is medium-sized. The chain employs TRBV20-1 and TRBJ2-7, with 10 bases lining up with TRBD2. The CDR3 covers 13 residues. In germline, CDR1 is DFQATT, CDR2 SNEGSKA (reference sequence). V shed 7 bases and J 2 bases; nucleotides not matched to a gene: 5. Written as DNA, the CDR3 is TGCAGTGTCACCGGGACTAGCGCCTACGAGCAGTACTTC. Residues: CSVTGTSAYEQYF.

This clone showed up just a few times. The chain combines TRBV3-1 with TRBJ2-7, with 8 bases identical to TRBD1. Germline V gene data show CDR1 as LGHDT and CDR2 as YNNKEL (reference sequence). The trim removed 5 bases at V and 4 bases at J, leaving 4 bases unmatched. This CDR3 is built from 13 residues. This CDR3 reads CASSYDRGYEQYF. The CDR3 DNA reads TGTGCCAGCAGCTACGACAGGGGTTACGAGCAGTACTTC.

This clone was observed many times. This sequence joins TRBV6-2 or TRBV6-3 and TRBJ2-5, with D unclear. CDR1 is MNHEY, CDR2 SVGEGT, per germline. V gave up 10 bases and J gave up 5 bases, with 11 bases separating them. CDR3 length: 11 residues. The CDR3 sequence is CATKRVETQYF. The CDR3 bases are TGTGCCACGAAGAGAGTTGAGACCCAGTACTTC.

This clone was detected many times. Written as DNA, the CDR3 is TGCGCCAGCAGTGAGGGGGCCAAAAACATTCAGTACTTC. Amino acids: CASSEGAKNIQYF. This sequence joins TRBV10-1 and TRBJ2-4; D not certain. Germline values: CDR1 WNHNN, CDR2 SYGVQD (reference sequence). V lost 2 bases to trimming and J lost 1 base, with 3 bases between them. The CDR3 runs 13 residues.

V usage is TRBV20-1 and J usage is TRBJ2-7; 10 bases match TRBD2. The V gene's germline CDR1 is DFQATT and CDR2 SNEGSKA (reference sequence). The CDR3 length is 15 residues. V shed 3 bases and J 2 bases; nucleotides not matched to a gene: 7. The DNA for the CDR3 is TGCAGTGCTAGTACAGGTGGGACTAGCGCCTACGAGCAGTACTTC. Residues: CSASTGGTSAYEQYF.

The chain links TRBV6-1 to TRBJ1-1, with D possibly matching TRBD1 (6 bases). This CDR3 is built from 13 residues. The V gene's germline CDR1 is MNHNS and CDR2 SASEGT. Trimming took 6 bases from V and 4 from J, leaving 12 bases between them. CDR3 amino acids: CASRSVQGTEAFF. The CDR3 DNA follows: TGTGCCAGCAGAAGCGTACAGGGCACTGAAGCTTTCTTT.

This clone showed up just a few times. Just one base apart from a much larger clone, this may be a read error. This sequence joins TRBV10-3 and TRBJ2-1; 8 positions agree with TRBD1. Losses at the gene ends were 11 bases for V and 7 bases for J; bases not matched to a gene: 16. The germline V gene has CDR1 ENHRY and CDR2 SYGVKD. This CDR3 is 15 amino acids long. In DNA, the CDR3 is TGTGCCGTCGGTGAGCCGACAGGGGTTAAGAATGAGCAGTTCTTC. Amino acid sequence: CAVGEPTGVKNEQFF.

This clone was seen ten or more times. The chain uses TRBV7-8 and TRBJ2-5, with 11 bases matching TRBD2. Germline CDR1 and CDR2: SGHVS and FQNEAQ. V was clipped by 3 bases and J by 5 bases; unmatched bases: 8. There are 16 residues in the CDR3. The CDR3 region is CASSFTSGSFGETQYF. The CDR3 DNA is TGTGCCAGCAGCTTCACTAGCGGGAGTTTTGGGGAGACCCAGTACTTC.

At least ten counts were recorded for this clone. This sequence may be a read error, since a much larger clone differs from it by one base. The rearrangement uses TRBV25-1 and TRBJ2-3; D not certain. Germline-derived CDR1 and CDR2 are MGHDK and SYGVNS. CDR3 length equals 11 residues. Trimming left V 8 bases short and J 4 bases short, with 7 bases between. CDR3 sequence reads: CASSVADTQYF. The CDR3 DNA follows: TGTGCCAGCTCGGTCGCAGATACGCAGTATTTT.

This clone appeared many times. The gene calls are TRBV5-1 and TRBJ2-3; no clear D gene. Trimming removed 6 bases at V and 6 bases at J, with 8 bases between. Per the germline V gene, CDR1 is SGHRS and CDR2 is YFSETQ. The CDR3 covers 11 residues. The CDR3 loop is CASTQGDTQYF. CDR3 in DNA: TGCGCCAGCACTCAAGGCGATACGCAGTATTTT.

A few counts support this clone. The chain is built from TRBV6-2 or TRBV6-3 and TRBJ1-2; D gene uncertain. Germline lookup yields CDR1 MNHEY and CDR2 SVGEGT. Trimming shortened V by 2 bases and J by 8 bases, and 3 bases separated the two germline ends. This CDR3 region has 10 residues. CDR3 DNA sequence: TGTGCCAGCAGTTACGGAGGCTACACCTTC. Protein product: CASSYGGYTF.

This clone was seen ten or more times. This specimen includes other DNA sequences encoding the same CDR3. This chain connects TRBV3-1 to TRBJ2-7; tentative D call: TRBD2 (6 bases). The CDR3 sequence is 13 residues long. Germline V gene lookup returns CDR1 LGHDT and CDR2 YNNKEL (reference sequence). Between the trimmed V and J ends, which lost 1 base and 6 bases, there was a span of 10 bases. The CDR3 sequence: CASSQVDGGEQYF. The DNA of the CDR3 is TGTGCCAGCAGCCAAGTTGACGGGGGCGAGCAGTACTTC.

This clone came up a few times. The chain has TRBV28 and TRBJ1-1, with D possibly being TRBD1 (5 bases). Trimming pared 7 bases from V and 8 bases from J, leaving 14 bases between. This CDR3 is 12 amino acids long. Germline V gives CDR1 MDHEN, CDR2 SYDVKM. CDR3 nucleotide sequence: TGTGCCAGCAACTCGCGGGGCACCGAAGCTTTCTTT. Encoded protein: CASNSRGTEAFF.

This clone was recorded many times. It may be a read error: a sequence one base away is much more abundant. The CDR3: CASSIDQGEAFF. The CDR3 coding sequence is TGTGCCAGTAGTATAGACCAGGGTGAAGCTTTCTTT. The chain employs TRBV19 and TRBJ1-1, with D possibly being TRBD1 (5 bases). CDR3 length: 12 residues. The V gene lost 0 bases and the J gene lost 7 bases, with 6 bases spanning the gap. The germline V gene encodes CDR1 LNHDA and CDR2 SQIVND (reference sequence).

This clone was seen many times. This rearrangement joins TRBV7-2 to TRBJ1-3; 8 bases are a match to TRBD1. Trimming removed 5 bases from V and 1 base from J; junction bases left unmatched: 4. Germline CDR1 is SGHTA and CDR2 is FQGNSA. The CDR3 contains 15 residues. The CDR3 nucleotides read TGTGCCAGCAGCCCAACAGGGGGGTCTGGAAACACCATATATTTT. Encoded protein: CASSPTGGSGNTIYF.

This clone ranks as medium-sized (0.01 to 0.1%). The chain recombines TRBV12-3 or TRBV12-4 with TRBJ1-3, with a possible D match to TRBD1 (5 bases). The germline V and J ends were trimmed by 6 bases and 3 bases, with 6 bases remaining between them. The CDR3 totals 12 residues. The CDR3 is CASSQGGNTIYF. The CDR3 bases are TGTGCCAGCAGCCAGGGTGGAAACACCATATATTTT.

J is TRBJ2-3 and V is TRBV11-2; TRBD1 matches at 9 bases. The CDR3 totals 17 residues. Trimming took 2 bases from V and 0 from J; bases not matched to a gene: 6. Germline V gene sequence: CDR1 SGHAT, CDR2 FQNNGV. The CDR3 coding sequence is TGTGCCAGCAGCTTACAGAGACAGGGGGGGAGCACAGATACGCAGTATTTT. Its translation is CASSLQRQGGSTDTQYF.

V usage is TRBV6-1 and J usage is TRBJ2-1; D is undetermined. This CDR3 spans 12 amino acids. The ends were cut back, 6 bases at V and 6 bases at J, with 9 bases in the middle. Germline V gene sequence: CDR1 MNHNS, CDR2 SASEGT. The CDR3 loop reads CASSAKFNEQFF. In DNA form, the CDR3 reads TGTGCCAGCAGCGCCAAATTCAATGAGCAGTTCTTC.

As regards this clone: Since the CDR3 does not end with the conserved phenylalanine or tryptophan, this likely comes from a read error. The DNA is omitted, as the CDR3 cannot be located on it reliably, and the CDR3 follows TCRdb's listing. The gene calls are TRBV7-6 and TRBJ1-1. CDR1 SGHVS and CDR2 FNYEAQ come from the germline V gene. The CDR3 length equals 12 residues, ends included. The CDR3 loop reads CASSSGSTEDFS.